This TCR beta chain stems from a study of blood T cell repertoires in COVID-19. Overall study: COVID-19 samples collected from the United States, Italy and Spain covered acute and convalescent phases. T cells, B-cell-depleted T cells, or PBMCs supplied cDNA or gDNA.

TCRdb keeps only in-frame clones here, not all; method: immunoSEQ multiplex PCR. The table has around 380,000 clones, approximately 80% seen once. Germline values: CDR1 DFQATT, CDR2 SNEGSKA (reference sequence). The CDR3 has 11 residues. V was shortened by 7 bases and J by 3 bases, with 9 bases between the two germline ends. The chain is built from TRBV20-1 and TRBJ1-1; D is perhaps TRBD1 (6 bases). This clonotype originated in a human donor with acute or convalescent COVID-19. The donor label of this sample is uncertain. The specimen sequenced was peripheral blood. The CDR3 bases are TGCAGTGTGGACAGAGACACTGAAGCTTTCTTT. Amino acid sequence: CSVDRDTEAFF.